This paragraph reports one T cell receptor beta chain. Libraries were prepared by immunoSEQ multiplex PCR; TCRdb keeps only in-frame clonotypes and omits some of them. The table lists over 35,000 clones, over 75% of them singletons. The data originate from a study of T cell changes during pregnancy in multiple sclerosis. The V and J ends lost 4 bases and 3 bases, in that order; junction bases with no gene match: 1. The germline CDR1 and CDR2 sequences are MDHEN and SYDVKM. The CDR3 extends over 13 amino acids. The sample consisted of CD8+ T cells from peripheral blood mononuclear cells, taken before pregnancy. The source is a female donor with multiple sclerosis, enrolled in a pregnancy study. The gene calls are TRBV28 and TRBJ1-1; the match to TRBD1 covers 8 bases. The CDR3 DNA sequence: TGTGCCAGCAGTTACAGGGGGTACACTGAAGCTTTCTTT. Protein sequence: CASSYRGYTEAFF.